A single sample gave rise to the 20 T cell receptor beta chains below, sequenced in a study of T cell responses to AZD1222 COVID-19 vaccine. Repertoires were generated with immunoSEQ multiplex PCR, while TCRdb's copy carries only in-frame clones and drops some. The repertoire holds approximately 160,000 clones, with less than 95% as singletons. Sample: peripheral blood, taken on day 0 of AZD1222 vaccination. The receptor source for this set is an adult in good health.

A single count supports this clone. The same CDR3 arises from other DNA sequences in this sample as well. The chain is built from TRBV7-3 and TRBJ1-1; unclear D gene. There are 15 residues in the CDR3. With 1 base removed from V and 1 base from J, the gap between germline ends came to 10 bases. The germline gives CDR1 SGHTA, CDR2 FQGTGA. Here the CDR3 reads CASSLIRQRNTEAFF. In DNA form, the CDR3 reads TGTGCCAGCAGCTTAATTAGACAAAGGAACACTGAAGCTTTCTTT.

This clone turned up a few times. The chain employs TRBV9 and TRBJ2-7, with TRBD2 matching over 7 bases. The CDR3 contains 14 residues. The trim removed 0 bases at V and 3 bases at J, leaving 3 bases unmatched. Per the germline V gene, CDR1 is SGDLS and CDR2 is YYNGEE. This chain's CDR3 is CASSVGASGYEQYF. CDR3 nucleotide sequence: TGTGCCAGCAGCGTAGGGGCTAGCGGCTACGAGCAGTACTTC.

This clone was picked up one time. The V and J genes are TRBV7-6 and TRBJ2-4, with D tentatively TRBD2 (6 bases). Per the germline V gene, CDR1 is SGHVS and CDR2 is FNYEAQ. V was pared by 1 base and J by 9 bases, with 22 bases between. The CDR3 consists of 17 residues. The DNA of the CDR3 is TGTGCCAGCAGCTTAGGGGGACGGGGGTCGAGGGGTGGCATTCAGTACTTC. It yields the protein CASSLGGRGSRGGIQYF.

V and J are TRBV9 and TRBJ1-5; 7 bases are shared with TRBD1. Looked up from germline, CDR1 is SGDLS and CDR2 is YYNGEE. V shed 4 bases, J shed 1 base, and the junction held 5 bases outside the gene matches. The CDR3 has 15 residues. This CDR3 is CASSPGTVSNQPQHF. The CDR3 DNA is TGTGCCAGCAGCCCGGGGACAGTGAGCAATCAGCCCCAGCATTTT.

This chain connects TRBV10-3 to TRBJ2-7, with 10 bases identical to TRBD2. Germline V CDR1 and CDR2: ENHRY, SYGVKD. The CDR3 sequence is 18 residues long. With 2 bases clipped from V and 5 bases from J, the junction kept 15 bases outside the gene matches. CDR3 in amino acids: CAISEGYSGGARKDEQYF. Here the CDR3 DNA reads TGTGCCATCAGTGAGGGCTACAGCGGGGGGGCCAGGAAAGACGAGCAGTACTTC.

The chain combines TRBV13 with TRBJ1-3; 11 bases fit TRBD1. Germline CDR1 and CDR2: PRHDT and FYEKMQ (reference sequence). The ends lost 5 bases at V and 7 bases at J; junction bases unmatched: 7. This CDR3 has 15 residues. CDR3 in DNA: TGTGCCAGCAGCCGGACCGGGACAGGGGGTAACACCATATATTTT. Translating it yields CASSRTGTGGNTIYF.

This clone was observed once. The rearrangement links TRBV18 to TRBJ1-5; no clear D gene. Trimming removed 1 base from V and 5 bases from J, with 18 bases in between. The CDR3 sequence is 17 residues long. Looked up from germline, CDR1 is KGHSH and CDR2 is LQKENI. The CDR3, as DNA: TGTGCCAGCTCACCACTGGCACTGGGTGGAACTCATCAGCCCCAGCATTTT. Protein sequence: CASSPLALGGTHQPQHF. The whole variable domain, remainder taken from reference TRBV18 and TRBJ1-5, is NAGVMQNPRHLVRRRGQEARLRCSPMKGHSHVYWYRQLPEEGLKFMVYLQKENIIDESGMPKERFSAEFPKEGPSILRIQQVVRGDSAAYFCASSPLALGGTHQPQHFGDGTRLSIL.

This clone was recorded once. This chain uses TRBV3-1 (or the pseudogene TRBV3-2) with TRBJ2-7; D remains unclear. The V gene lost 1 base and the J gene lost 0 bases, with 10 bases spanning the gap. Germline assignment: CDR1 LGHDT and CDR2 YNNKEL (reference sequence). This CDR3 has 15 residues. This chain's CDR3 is CASSQGSLSSYEQYF. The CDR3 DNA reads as TGTGCCAGCAGCCAAGGGTCCCTTAGCTCCTACGAGCAGTACTTC.

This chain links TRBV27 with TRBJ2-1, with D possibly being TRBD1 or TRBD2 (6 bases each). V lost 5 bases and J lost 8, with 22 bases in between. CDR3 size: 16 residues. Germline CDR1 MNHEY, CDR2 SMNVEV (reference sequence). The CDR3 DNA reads TGTGCCAGCAGTACATATGGGGGGCCTGTTCCCCATGAGCAGTTCTTC. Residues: CASSTYGGPVPHEQFF.

CDR3 protein: CASSSRTGEKLFF. The CDR3 nucleotides read TGTGCCAGCAGTTCCCGGACTGGTGAAAAACTGTTTTTT. The V gene is TRBV7-2, the J gene TRBJ1-4; no reliable D call. Germline V lookup: CDR1 SGHTA, CDR2 FQGNSA. The CDR3 length is 13 residues. With 6 bases removed from V and 7 bases from J, the gap between germline ends came to 12 bases.

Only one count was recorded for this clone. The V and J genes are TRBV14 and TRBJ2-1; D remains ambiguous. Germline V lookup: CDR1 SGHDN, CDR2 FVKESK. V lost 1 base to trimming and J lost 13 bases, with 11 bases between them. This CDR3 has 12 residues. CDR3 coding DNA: TGTGCCAGCAGCCAAGCTCGATCACTCCAGTTCTTC. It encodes CASSQARSLQFF.

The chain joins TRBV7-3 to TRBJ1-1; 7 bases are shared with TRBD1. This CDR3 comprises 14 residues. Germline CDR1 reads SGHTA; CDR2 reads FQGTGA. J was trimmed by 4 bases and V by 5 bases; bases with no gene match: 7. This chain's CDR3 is CASSLESGGTEAFF. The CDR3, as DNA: TGTGCCAGCAGCCTAGAATCAGGGGGCACTGAAGCTTTCTTT.

In DNA, the CDR3 is TGTGCCACCAGCAGAGGCACAGCAGAAGAGACCCAGTACTTC. Protein sequence: CATSRGTAEETQYF. The chain combines TRBV15 with TRBJ2-5; D gene ambiguous. There are 14 residues in the CDR3. Deletions cut 1 base from V and 3 bases from J, with 9 bases between. CDR1 and CDR2 (germline): LNHNV, YYDKDF (reference sequence).

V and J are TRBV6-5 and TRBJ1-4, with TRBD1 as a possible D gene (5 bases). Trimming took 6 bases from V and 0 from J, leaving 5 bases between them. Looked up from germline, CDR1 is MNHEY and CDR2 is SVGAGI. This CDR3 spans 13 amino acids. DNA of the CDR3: TGTGCCAGCAGGGACACAACTAATGAAAAACTGTTTTTT. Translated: CASRDTTNEKLFF.

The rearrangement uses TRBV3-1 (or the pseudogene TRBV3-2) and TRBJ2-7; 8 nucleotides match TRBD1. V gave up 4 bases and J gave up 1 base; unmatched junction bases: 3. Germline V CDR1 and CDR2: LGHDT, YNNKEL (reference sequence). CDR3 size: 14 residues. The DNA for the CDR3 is TGTGCCAGCAGCCGTGACAGGGGTTCCTACGAGCAGTACTTC. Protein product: CASSRDRGSYEQYF.

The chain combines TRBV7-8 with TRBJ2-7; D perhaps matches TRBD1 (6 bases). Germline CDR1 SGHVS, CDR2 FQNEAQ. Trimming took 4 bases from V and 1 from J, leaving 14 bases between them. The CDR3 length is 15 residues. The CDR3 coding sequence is TGTGCCAGCAGCTATACAGGGATCGGGTCCTACGAGCAGTACTTC. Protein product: CASSYTGIGSYEQYF.

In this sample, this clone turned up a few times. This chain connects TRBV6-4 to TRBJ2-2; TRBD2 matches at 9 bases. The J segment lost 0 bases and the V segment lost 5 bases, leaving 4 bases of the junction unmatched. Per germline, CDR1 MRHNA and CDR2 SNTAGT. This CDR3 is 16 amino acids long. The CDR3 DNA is TGTGCCAGCAGTCCAGCGGGGGGCACGAACACCGGGGAGCTGTTTTTT. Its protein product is CASSPAGGTNTGELFF.

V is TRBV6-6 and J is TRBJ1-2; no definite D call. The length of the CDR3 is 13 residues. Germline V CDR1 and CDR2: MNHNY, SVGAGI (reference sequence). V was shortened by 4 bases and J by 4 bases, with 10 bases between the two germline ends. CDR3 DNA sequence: TGTGCCAGCAGTTTTACAGCCTCCTATGGCTACACCTTC. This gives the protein CASSFTASYGYTF.

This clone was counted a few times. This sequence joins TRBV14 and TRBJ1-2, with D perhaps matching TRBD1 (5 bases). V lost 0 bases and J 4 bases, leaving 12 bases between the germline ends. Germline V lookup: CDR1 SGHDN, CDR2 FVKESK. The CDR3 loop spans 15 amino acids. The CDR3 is CASSQDQGRSYGYTF. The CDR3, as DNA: TGTGCCAGCAGCCAAGACCAGGGACGGTCCTATGGCTACACCTTC.

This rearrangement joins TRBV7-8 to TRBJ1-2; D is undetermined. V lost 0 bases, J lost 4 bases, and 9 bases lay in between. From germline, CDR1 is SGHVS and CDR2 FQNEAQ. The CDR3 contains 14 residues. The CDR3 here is CASSLAGVSYGYTF. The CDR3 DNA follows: TGTGCCAGCAGCTTAGCCGGGGTGAGCTATGGCTACACCTTC. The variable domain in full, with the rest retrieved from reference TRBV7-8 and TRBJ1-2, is GAGVSQSPRYKVAKRGQDVALRCDPISGHVSLFWYQQALGQGPEFLTYFQNEAQLDKSGLPSDRFFAERPEGSVSTLKIQRTQQEDSAVYLCASSLAGVSYGYTFGSGTRLTVV.